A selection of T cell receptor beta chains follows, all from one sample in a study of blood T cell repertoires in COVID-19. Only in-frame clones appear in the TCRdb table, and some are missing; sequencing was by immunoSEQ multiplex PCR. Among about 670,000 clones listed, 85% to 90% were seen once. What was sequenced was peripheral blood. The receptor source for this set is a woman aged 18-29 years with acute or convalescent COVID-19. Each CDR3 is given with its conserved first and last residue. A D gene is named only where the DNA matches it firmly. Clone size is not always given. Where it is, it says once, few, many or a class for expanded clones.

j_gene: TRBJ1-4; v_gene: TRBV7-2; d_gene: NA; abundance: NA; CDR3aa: CASSLLRQPNEKLFF; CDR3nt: TGTGCCAGCAGCTTACTTCGACAGCCTAATGAAAAACTGTTTTTT
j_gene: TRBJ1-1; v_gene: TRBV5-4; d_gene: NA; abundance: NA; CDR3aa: CASSRLNTEAFF; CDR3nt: TGTGCCAGCAGTCGGTTGAACACTGAAGCTTTCTTT
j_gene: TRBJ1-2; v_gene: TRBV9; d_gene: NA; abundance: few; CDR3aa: CASSANDFLYGYTF; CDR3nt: TGTGCCAGCAGCGCAAACGACTTCTTATATGGCTACACCTTC
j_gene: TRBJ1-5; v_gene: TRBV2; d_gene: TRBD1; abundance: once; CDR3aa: CASSVGGSHSNQPQHF; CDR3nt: TGTGCCAGCAGTGTAGGGGGCAGTCATAGCAATCAGCCCCAGCATTTT
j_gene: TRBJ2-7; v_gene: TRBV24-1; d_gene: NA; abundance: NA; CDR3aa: CATSDPGQGYEQYF; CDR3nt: TGTGCCACCAGTGATCCGGGACAAGGATACGAGCAGTACTTC
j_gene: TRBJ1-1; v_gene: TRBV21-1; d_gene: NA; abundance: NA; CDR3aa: CASSKVIADLNTEAFF; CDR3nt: TGTGCCAGCAGCAAAGTTATCGCAGACTTGAACACTGAAGCTTTCTTT
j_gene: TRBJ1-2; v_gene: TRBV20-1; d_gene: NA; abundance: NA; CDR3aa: CSARRNGYTF; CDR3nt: TGCAGTGCTCGCAGAAATGGCTACACCTTC
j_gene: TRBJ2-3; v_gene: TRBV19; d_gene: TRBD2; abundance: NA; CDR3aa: CASSSAGGSTDTQYF; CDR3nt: TGTGCCAGTAGTTCGGCGGGGGGGAGCACAGATACGCAGTATTTT
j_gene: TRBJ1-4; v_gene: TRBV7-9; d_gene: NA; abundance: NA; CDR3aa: CASSGQNNEKLFF; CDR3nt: TGTGCCAGCAGCGGACAGAATAATGAAAAACTGTTTTTT
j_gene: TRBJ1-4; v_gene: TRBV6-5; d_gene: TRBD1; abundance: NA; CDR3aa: CASGTGRPNEKLFF; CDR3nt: TGTGCCAGCGGGACAGGGCGACCAAATGAAAAACTGTTTTTT
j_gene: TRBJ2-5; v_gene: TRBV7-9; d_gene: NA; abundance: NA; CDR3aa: CASSSFQETQYF; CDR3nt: TGTGCCAGCAGCTCCTTTCAAGAGACCCAGTACTTC
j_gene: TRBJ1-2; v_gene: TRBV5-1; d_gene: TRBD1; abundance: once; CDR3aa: CASTPGRAGGYGYTF; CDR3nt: TGCGCCAGCACCCCGGGTAGGGCAGGGGGATATGGCTACACCTTC
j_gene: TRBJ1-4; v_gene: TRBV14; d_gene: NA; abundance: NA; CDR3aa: CASSPDYWMREKLFF; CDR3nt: TGTGCCAGCAGCCCAGATTATTGGATGAGGGAAAAACTGTTTTTT
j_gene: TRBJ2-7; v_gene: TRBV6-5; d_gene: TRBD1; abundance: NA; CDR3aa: CASIGLGQGRLEQYF; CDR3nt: TGTGCCAGCATAGGCTTGGGACAGGGTCGTCTCGAGCAGTACTTC
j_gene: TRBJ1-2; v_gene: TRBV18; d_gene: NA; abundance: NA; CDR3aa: CASSSSGVLYGYTF; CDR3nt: TGTGCCAGCTCATCCTCAGGGGTTCTCTATGGCTACACCTTC
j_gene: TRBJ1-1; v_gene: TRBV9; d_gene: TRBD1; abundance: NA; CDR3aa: CASSGDQGAGTEAFF; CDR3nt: TGTGCCAGCAGCGGTGACCAGGGGGCGGGCACTGAAGCTTTCTTT
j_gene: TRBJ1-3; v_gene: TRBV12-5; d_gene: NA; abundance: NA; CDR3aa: CASGTGSSSGNTIYF; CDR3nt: TGTGCTAGTGGAACAGGGAGTTCCTCTGGAAACACCATATATTTT
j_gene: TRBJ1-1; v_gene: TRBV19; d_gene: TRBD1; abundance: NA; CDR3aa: CASSIGTVEAFF; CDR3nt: TGTGCCAGTAGTATTGGGACAGTTGAAGCTTTCTTT
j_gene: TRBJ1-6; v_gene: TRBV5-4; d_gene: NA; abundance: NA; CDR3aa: CASSSLPDGTYNSPLHF; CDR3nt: TGTGCCAGCAGTTCCCTGCCCGACGGGACCTATAATTCACCCCTCCACTTT
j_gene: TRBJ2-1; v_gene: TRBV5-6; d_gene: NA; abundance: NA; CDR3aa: CASSSPLTGNEQFF; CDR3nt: TGTGCCAGCAGCTCCCCCCTAACTGGCAATGAGCAGTTCTTC
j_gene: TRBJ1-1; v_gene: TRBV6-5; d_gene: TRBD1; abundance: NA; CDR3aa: CASITTGSGSEAFF; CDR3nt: TGTGCCAGCATCACGACAGGGAGTGGGTCTGAAGCTTTCTTT
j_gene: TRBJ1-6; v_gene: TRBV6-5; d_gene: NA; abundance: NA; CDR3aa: CASSPTGVDSPLHF; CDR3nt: TGTGCCAGCAGTCCGACGGGGGTGGATTCACCCCTCCACTTT
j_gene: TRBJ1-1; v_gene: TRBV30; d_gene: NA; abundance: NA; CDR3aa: CAWGGRVDTEAFF; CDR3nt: TGTGCCTGGGGAGGTCGGGTGGACACTGAAGCTTTCTTT
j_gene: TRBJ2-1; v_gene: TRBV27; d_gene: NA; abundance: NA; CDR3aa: CASSLRREHEQFF; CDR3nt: TGTGCCAGCAGTTTAAGGAGGGAGCATGAGCAGTTCTTC
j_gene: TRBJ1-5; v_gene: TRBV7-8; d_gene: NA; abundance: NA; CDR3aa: CASSPRTGMAQPQHF; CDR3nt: TGTGCCAGCAGCCCCCGAACAGGGATGGCTCAGCCCCAGCATTTT
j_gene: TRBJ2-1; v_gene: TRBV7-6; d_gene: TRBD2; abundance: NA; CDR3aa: CASSFGARLAGDNEQFF; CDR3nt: TGTGCCAGCAGCTTCGGGGCCCGACTAGCGGGGGACAATGAGCAGTTCTTC
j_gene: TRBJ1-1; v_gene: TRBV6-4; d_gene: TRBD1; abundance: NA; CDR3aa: CASSDGQGATEAFF; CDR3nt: TGTGCCAGCAGTGACGGACAGGGGGCCACTGAAGCTTTCTTT
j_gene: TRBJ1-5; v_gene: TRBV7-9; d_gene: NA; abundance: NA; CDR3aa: CASSYTGGGGQPQHF; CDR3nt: TGTGCCAGCAGCTACACGGGAGGAGGCGGTCAGCCCCAGCATTTT
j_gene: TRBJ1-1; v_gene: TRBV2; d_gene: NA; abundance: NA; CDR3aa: CASRSPPGNTEAFF; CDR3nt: TGTGCCAGCAGGTCTCCGCCAGGGAACACTGAAGCTTTCTTT
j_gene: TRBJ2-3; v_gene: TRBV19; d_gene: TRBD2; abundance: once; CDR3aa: CASSASGGLDTQYF; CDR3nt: TGTGCCAGTTCGGCTAGCGGGGGCTTAGATACGCAGTATTTT
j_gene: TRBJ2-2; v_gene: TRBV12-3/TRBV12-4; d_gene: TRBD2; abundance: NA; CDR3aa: CAGRGGNTGELFF; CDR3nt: TGTGCCGGGAGGGGAGGGAACACCGGGGAGCTGTTTTTT
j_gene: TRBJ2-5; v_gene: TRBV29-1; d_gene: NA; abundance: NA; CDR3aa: CSVEASVKGGQTQYF; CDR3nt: TGCAGCGTTGAAGCTAGCGTGAAGGGTGGACAGACCCAGTACTTC